This TCR beta chain originates from a study of T cell repertoires in aging, cancer and after chemotherapy (dated by TCRdb to about 2019). Looking at the study overall: The donors fell into six age groups ranging from 30 or younger to 70 or older, and each group had at least three individuals. In the solid tumor group, paired pre- and post-chemotherapy samples were obtained from brain tumor (glioblastoma) patients receiving temozolomide-based therapy. Some 9 million TCR reads were contained in the full dataset. Peripheral blood TCR beta repertoires from healthy donors and cancer patients were profiled to examine immunoaging and T cell reconstitution after chemotherapy. A cohort of under 250 cancer patients (approximately 90 with hematological and around 130 with solid cancers) was assembled, and 95 to 100 healthy donors were included as a reference group.

Instead of sorted cells or RNA, genomic DNA extracted from peripheral blood served as the source for amplifying TCR beta rearrangements. CDR1 and CDR2 were assigned from the germline V gene as LGHNA and YSLEER. The CDR3 runs 16 amino acids, cysteine and phenylalanine included. Of the read, only the CDR3 DNA is kept; its 48 bases are in frame from base 1. About this clonotype itself: The target of this receptor is not known. At one end the junction does not follow the germline gene, possibly because of a read error.

Using a mixed TRB-A/B primer pool, multiplex touch-down PCR amplified rearranged TRB sequences covering the V, D and J segments. Two consecutive PCR reactions with Phusion HS II polymerase added Illumina adapters and sample indices to the amplicons. The amplicons were purified from gel with the NucleoSpin Gel and PCR Clean-up kit and then assessed with Qubit and an Agilent 2100 Bioanalyzer. The libraries were sequenced on an Illumina MiSeq with 600-cycle, single-indexed, paired-end runs. In the source study's methods: TRB sequences were processed with MiXCR versions 2.12 and 3.0.5. Each unique CDR3 nucleotide sequence was counted as one clone, and only productive sequences with at least two reads were retained. Repertoire metrics included Shannon diversity, evenness, clonality (one minus evenness), and alpha-parameterized diversity profiles from alpha 0 to 5. The IGoR algorithm was used to calculate generation probabilities of clones in the paired pre- and post-chemotherapy samples. Using fastp trimming at Q25 and MiXCR clonotype assembly, TCRdb reanalyzed the public sequencing data and kept in-frame beta chains. A single entry per CDR3 protein holds the most common genes and DNA from its merged rows. It is TCRdb's table, rather than the study itself, that gives the V and J calls and clone size. Present in this sample are over a thousand distinct CDR3 sequences, under 40% of which were seen just once. Roughly a third of the sample is held by the ten biggest clonotypes.

General study outcomes and caveats: Declining TCR diversity with age in healthy donors was mainly explained by loss of richness; in cancer patients, loss of evenness also contributed. The authors noted that the repertoire data do not allow conclusions about immunological memory after chemotherapy. An increase in median generation probability over the chemotherapy interval was observed in both cancer cohorts, suggesting that the repertoire was reconstituted through rebound thymic output. Significantly lower blood TCR diversity and higher clonality were observed in untreated patients with hematological or solid cancers than in age-matched healthy donors.

The sequencing input was blood. The TCR sequence derives from a human donor with a solid tumor. The chain uses TRBV4-3 and TRBJ2-5, with 8 middle bases fitting TRBD2. The bases read TGTGCCAGCAGCCAAGGGCGGGAGGCGTTTCAAGAGACCCAGTACTTC. It is translated as CASSQGREAFQETQYF.